This is a list of T cell receptor beta chains from one sample in a study of blood T cell repertoires in COVID-19. Only in-frame clones appear in the TCRdb table, and some are missing; sequencing was by immunoSEQ multiplex PCR. The data contain approximately 120,000 clones, around 81% of them singletons. Material: peripheral blood. These receptors all stem from a man under 40 with COVID-19, enrolled during active disease. Each CDR3 is given with its conserved first and last residue. D genes are given only for firm matches. Clone size is stated in some rows and not others, as once, few, many or a class when expanded.

j_call v_call d_call clone_size cdr3_nt cdr3_aa
TRBJ1-1 TRBV12-3/TRBV12-4 - - TGTGCCAGCAGCTTTAGGGGGTTTGAAGCTTTCTTT CASSFRGFEAFF
TRBJ2-1 TRBV7-9 - once TGTGCCAGCAACCAGGGTGGTCCCTACAATGAGCAGTTCTTC CASNQGGPYNEQFF
TRBJ2-3 TRBV19 - - TGTGCCAGTAGTGAACCAGGGGTCATAGATACGCAGTATTTT CASSEPGVIDTQYF
TRBJ1-2 TRBV5-4 - - TGTGCCAGCAGCTTTTCGAGGGTAGGGGGCTACACCTTC CASSFSRVGGYTF
TRBJ1-4 TRBV7-6 - once TGTGCCAGCAGCTTGGGCGGAGGGGATAATGAAAAACTGTTTTTT CASSLGGGDNEKLFF
TRBJ2-6 TRBV7-8 TRBD1 - TGTGCCAGCAGCTTGGTGACAGGGGTCTCTGGGGCCAACGTCCTGACTTTC CASSLVTGVSGANVLTF
TRBJ2-2 TRBV7-6 TRBD2 - TGTGCCAGCAGCCTAGGACTAGCGGGAGTTTCAGGGGAGCTGTTTTTT CASSLGLAGVSGELFF
TRBJ2-3 TRBV6-6 TRBD2 - TGTGCCAGCAGTTTCGGGGTAGCGGGGGGCGCAGATACGCAGTATTTT CASSFGVAGGADTQYF
TRBJ2-1 TRBV6-6 - - TGTGCCGCTGGCGGGGGCCTACAATACAATGAGCAGTTCTTC CAAGGGLQYNEQFF
TRBJ1-2 TRBV4-1 - - TGCGCCAGCAGGCGGGTCGGAAGCTTCCCTAATGGCTACACCTTC CASRRVGSFPNGYTF
TRBJ2-1 TRBV19 - - TGTGCCAGTAGTATCATCCCGCGGGGCAATGAGCAGTTCTTC CASSIIPRGNEQFF
TRBJ1-1 TRBV9 - - TGTGCCGCCCCGCCAGGGTTCATGAACACTGAAGCTTTCTTT CAAPPGFMNTEAFF
TRBJ2-5 TRBV7-9 TRBD2 - TGTGCCAGCAGCCGTAGCGGGGGGGCCGCGACCCAGTACTTC CASSRSGGAATQYF
TRBJ1-2 TRBV27 TRBD1 - TGTGCCAGCAGTCCCACGACAGGGTTTCTGGATGGCTACACCTTC CASSPTTGFLDGYTF
TRBJ1-2 TRBV28 TRBD1 - TGTGCCAGCAGTCTTATAGCCGGGACAGGGGGTAGAAATGGCTACACCTTC CASSLIAGTGGRNGYTF
TRBJ1-1 TRBV11-3 TRBD1 - TGTGCCAGCAGCTCCTTGGGACAGGGAGGAACTGAAGCTTTCTTT CASSSLGQGGTEAFF
TRBJ2-1 TRBV24-1 - - TGTGCCACCAGTGGGACAGAGTACAATGAGCAGTTCTTC CATSGTEYNEQFF
TRBJ1-5 TRBV6-2/TRBV6-3 - - TGTGCCAGCAGTTACTCGAAGCCGCTAGGTAGCAATCAGCCCCAGCATTTT CASSYSKPLGSNQPQHF
TRBJ2-1 TRBV7-9 TRBD2 - TGTGCCAGCAGCCCCGGACTAGCGGGGGTCTACAATGAGCAGTTCTTC CASSPGLAGVYNEQFF
TRBJ2-1 TRBV4-1 TRBD2 - TGCGCCAGCAGCCGAGGGGGACTAGCGGGTCTTGGGAATGAGCAGTTCTTC CASSRGGLAGLGNEQFF
TRBJ2-5 TRBV7-2 - once TGTGCCAGCAGCTCACTAGTTTCAGCAGAGACCCAGTACTTC CASSSLVSAETQYF
TRBJ1-1 TRBV7-2 - few TGTGCCAGCAGCTTCCTCCCCCCTAACACTGAAGCTTTCTTT CASSFLPPNTEAFF
TRBJ1-4 TRBV14 - - TGTGCCAGCAGCCAATGGGCCGGGGGAGATGAAAAACTGTTTTTT CASSQWAGGDEKLFF
TRBJ2-7 TRBV4-3 TRBD1 few TGCGCCAGCAGCCAAGAAAGGGGGCTACGGTACGAGCAGTACTTC CASSQERGLRYEQYF
TRBJ1-1 TRBV28 - - TGTGCCAGCAGTTTGGTACAGGGTCCTGAAGCTTTCTTT CASSLVQGPEAFF
TRBJ1-3 TRBV9 - - TGTGCCAGCAGCGTAGCTCATTCAGAGGCTGGAAACACCATATATTTT CASSVAHSEAGNTIYF
TRBJ1-4 TRBV19 - - TGTGCCAGTAGTTTCTCTGCAACTAATGAAAAACTGTTTTTT CASSFSATNEKLFF
TRBJ1-6 TRBV28 TRBD1 - TGTGCCAGCAGTTTAATCTATAGGGGGCCCAAGGGTTCACCCCTCCACTTT CASSLIYRGPKGSPLHF
TRBJ1-4 TRBV10-3 - - TGTGCCATCAGTGTGTTAAACAGGCAACCTAATGAAAAACTGTTTTTT CAISVLNRQPNEKLFF
TRBJ1-6 TRBV12-3/TRBV12-4 - - TGTGCCAGCAGTCCGACAGGCTGGGCCCTCCACTTT CASSPTGWALHF
TRBJ2-4 TRBV5-4 TRBD1 - TGTGCCAGCAGCAAAACGACAGGGAGCATTCAGTACTTC CASSKTTGSIQYF
TRBJ2-7 TRBV28 TRBD1 - TGTGCCAGCAGCCCTGGACAGGGATACGAGCAGTACTTC CASSPGQGYEQYF
TRBJ2-2 TRBV28 TRBD2 - TGTGCCAGCAGTTTCCTACTAGCGGGGACCGGGGAGCTGTTTTTT CASSFLLAGTGELFF
TRBJ2-5 TRBV7-2 TRBD2 - TGTGCCAGCAGCTTGGGACTAGCAGGGACCCAGTACTTC CASSLGLAGTQYF
TRBJ2-5 TRBV11-2 - - TGTGCCAGCAGCTTTGACAGTGAAGAGACCCAGTACTTC CASSFDSEETQYF
TRBJ2-2 TRBV24-1 TRBD2 - TGTGCCACCAGTGATCCCCGGACTAGCGGGAGGTCTGACACCGGGGAGCTGTTTTTT CATSDPRTSGRSDTGELFF
TRBJ1-1 TRBV5-6 TRBD1 - TGTGCCAGCAGCTTTGGACAGGGAGGGACTGAAGCTTTCTTT CASSFGQGGTEAFF
TRBJ1-4 TRBV6-5 - - TGTGCCAGCAGTCGGGGGGGCGGGGGAAATGAAAAACTGTTTTTT CASSRGGGGNEKLFF
TRBJ1-2 TRBV4-1 TRBD1 - TGCGCCAGCAGACAACCGACAGGGGCCCTCCGTCACTATGGCTACACCTTC CASRQPTGALRHYGYTF
TRBJ2-7 TRBV12-5 TRBD1 once TGTGCTAGTGGTTTGGACAGGGGAGACAGAATTAACTACGAGCAGTACTTC CASGLDRGDRINYEQYF
TRBJ1-5 TRBV6-6 - - TGTGCCAGCAGTTACGGGCAGGGAAATCAGCCCCAGCATTTT CASSYGQGNQPQHF
TRBJ2-1 TRBV19 TRBD2 - TGTGCCAGTAGTGAAATAACTAGCGGGAGAGGCAATGAGCAGTTCTTC CASSEITSGRGNEQFF
TRBJ2-7 TRBV7-2 - - TGTGCCAGCAGCTTCAGTCAGGGCGAGCAGTACTTC CASSFSQGEQYF
TRBJ1-5 TRBV7-2 TRBD1 - TGTGCCAGCAGCGACAGGGTTGGCAATCAGCCCCAGCATTTT CASSDRVGNQPQHF
TRBJ2-7 TRBV12-5 TRBD1 few TGTGCTAGACGGACAGGCTTAGAGCAGTACTTC CARRTGLEQYF
TRBJ2-2 TRBV11-3 - - TGTGCCAGCAGCCCCCCCACGGGAGCGAACACCGGGGAGCTGTTTTTT CASSPPTGANTGELFF
TRBJ1-1 TRBV12-3/TRBV12-4 - - TGTGCCAGCAGTATAACTAAGGGGATTGAAGCTTTCTTT CASSITKGIEAFF
TRBJ1-1 TRBV19 TRBD1 - TGTGCCAGTAGTATACCTGGGGGACAGCGGATGAACACTGAAGCTTTCTTT CASSIPGGQRMNTEAFF
TRBJ2-5 TRBV5-3 - - TGTGCCAGAAGCCCCTCGACCCAGTACTTC CARSPSTQYF
TRBJ1-5 TRBV18 TRBD1 - TGTGCCAGCTCGTCACCTCGGGACAGGGGCAATCAGCCCCAGCATTTT CASSSPRDRGNQPQHF
TRBJ2-7 TRBV29-1 - - TGCAGCGTCCGAGGGAGGCAGTCTATCTCCTACGAGCAGTACTTC CSVRGRQSISYEQYF
TRBJ2-3 TRBV27 TRBD2 - TGTGCCAGCAGTCCCCTAGGGAGGGCGGAGCCAGATACGCAGTATTTT CASSPLGRAEPDTQYF
TRBJ2-7 TRBV6-5 - - TGTGCCAGCCCGACTGGGGGGGAGCAGTACTTC CASPTGGEQYF
TRBJ2-1 TRBV28 TRBD2 - TGTGCCAGCACCCGGGGGGTTTCCTACAATGAGCAGTTCTTC CASTRGVSYNEQFF